This T cell receptor beta chain was recorded in a study of blood T cell repertoires in COVID-19. The CDR3 runs to 18 residues. Trimming cost V 0 bases and J 0 bases, with 16 bases left between them. CDR1 is SGHDT and CDR2 is YYEEEE in the germline V gene. Clones were read by immunoSEQ multiplex PCR, and TCRdb kept only the in-frame ones, dropping some. The table records about 88,000 clones, 90% to 95% of them present only once. This TCR came from a man aged 55 to 70 with acute or convalescent COVID-19. The chain carries TRBV5-6 and TRBJ1-5; weak D call: TRBD1 (6 bases). Input material: peripheral blood. The CDR3 bases are TGTGCCAGCAGCTTGGGGGGGCTCACGGGGACTAGCAATCAGCCCCAGCATTTT. It translates to CASSLGGLTGTSNQPQHF.